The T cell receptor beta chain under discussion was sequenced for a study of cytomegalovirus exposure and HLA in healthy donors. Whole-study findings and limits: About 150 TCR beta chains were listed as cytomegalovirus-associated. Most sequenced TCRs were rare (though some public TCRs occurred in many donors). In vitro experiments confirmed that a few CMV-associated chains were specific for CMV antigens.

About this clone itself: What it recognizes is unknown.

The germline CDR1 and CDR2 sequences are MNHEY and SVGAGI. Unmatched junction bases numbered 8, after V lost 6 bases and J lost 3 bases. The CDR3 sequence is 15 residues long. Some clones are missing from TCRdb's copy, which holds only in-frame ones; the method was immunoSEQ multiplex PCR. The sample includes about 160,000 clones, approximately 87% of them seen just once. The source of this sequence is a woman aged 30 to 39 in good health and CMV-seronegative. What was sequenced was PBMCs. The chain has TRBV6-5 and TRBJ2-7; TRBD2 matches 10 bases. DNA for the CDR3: TGTGCCAGCAGGAGTAGCGGGAGGAGCAACTACGAGCAGTACTTC. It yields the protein CASRSSGRSNYEQYF.